The 24 T cell receptor beta chains reported below all come from one sample, sequenced in a study of T cells after yellow fever vaccination. TCRdb used MiXCR to reprocess the 5' RACE reads, holding one entry per CDR3 protein. The table records about 340,000 distinct CDR3 sequences, about 4% of them present only once. The sample was PBMCs, taken 5 days after the yellow fever booster vaccination. The origin of the receptors is a man aged 18 to 35 who received the YFV17D yellow fever vaccine.

The chain has TRBV15 and TRBJ1-2; weak D call: TRBD1 (5 bases). The length of the CDR3 is 13 residues. V dropped 4 bases and J dropped 2 bases, with 8 bases sitting between them. Germline V gives CDR1 LNHNV, CDR2 YYDKDF (reference sequence). CDR3 in amino acids: CATSMDNNYGYTF. For the CDR3, the DNA is TGTGCCACCAGCATGGACAACAACTATGGCTACACCTTC.

This clonotype was counted at least ten times. The chain combines TRBV25-1 with TRBJ1-1; 7 bases fit TRBD1. Germline lookup yields CDR1 MGHDK and CDR2 SYGVNS. This CDR3 has 14 amino acids. V gave up 7 bases and J gave up 1 base; unmatched junction bases: 6. The CDR3 spells CASNSRQGNTEAFF. The CDR3 bases are TGTGCCAGCAATTCCCGACAGGGGAACACTGAAGCTTTCTTT.

This clonotype was seen more than once but under ten times. This sequence joins TRBV20-1 and TRBJ1-2; a possible D gene is TRBD1 (5 bases). This CDR3 has 11 residues. Trimming pared 4 bases from V and 7 bases from J, leaving 10 bases between. Germline lookup yields CDR1 DFQATT and CDR2 SNEGSKA (reference sequence). In nucleotides, the CDR3 is TGCAGTGCTATTCCTGGGGGTGGCTACACCTTC. Translating gives CSAIPGGGYTF.

The chain has TRBV5-4 and TRBJ2-3; D gene ambiguous. Deletions cut 1 base from V and 0 bases from J, with 12 bases between. The CDR3 runs to 16 residues. CDR1 SGHNT and CDR2 YYREEE come from the germline V gene (reference sequence). As DNA, the CDR3 is TGTGCCAGCAGCTTGAGGTCAGGCTCTAGCACAGATACGCAGTATTTT. Its translation is CASSLRSGSSTDTQYF.

This clonotype appeared many times. The chain links TRBV5-1 to TRBJ2-1, with D unresolved. Germline V gene sequence: CDR1 SGHRS, CDR2 YFSETQ. The CDR3 has 18 amino acids. The ends were cut back, 4 bases at V and 0 bases at J, with 20 bases in the middle. The CDR3 DNA reads TGCGCCAGCAGCGGCTCCGATTTGGCGTTTAGCTCCTACAATGAGCAGTTCTTC. Encoded protein: CASSGSDLAFSSYNEQFF.

This clonotype appeared many times. The chain is built from TRBV7-9 and TRBJ2-3; TRBD1 aligns across 10 bases. V shed 2 bases, J shed 4 bases, and the junction held 6 bases outside the gene matches. CDR3 length: 16 amino acids. The germline gives CDR1 SEHNR, CDR2 FQNEAQ (reference sequence). CDR3 sequence reads: CASSLLGQGMADTQYF. Here the CDR3 DNA reads TGTGCCAGCAGCTTACTGGGACAGGGGATGGCAGATACGCAGTATTTT.

This clonotype was counted ten times or more. V and J are TRBV6-5 and TRBJ2-2; D not certain. Germline CDR1 and CDR2: MNHEY and SVGAGI. Between the trimmed V and J ends, which lost 1 base and 6 bases, there was a span of 6 bases. The CDR3 covers 13 residues. CDR3 sequence: CASSYLGAGELFF. DNA of the CDR3: TGTGCCAGCAGTTACTTGGGCGCCGGGGAGCTGTTTTTT.

V gene TRBV2 combines with J gene TRBJ1-4; D is unclear. The CDR3 loop spans 13 amino acids. Trimming took off 6 bases at V and 4 bases at J, with 9 bases between the two ends. From germline, CDR1 is SNHLY and CDR2 FYNNEI. The DNA of the CDR3 is TGTGCCAGCAGGGGTGAGGTTAATGAAAAACTGTTTTTT. Amino acids: CASRGEVNEKLFF.

The chain links TRBV6-6 to TRBJ1-4, with D maybe TRBD1 (6 bases). This CDR3 is built from 15 residues. The germline V gene has CDR1 MNHNY and CDR2 SVGAGI (reference sequence). Trimming took 4 bases from V and 7 from J, leaving 16 bases between them. The CDR3 nucleotides are TGTGCCAGCAGTTCCCGCCTGGGAGGGGGTGAAAAACTGTTTTTT. Translating gives CASSSRLGGGEKLFF.

This clonotype was seen ten or more times. The gene calls are TRBV4-1 and TRBJ2-1; D not certain. Trimming left V 0 bases short and J 3 bases short, with 12 bases between. Germline V CDR1 and CDR2: MGHRA, YSYEKL. This CDR3 has 16 residues. The DNA for the CDR3 is TGCGCCAGCAGCCAAGATGGGCACAACAGCTACAATGAGCAGTTCTTC. Translating it yields CASSQDGHNSYNEQFF.

The chain is built from TRBV7-9 and TRBJ2-6, with a possible D match to TRBD1 (6 bases). V dropped 3 bases and J dropped 0 bases, with 9 bases sitting between them. Germline V CDR1 and CDR2: SEHNR, FQNEAQ (reference sequence). The CDR3 extends over 16 amino acids. CDR3 bases: TGTGCCAGCAGCTTGGGCAGGGGCTCTGGGGCCAACGTCCTGACTTTC. This gives the protein CASSLGRGSGANVLTF.

This clonotype was counted a few times. V usage is TRBV4-1 and J usage is TRBJ1-3; 7 nucleotides align to TRBD1. With V trimmed by 5 bases and J by 2 bases, 9 bases remained unmatched. Germline CDR1 and CDR2: MGHRA and YSYEKL. There are 16 residues in the CDR3. The CDR3 reads CASSSQGVITGNTIYF. As DNA, the CDR3 is TGCGCCAGCAGCTCCCAGGGGGTGATCACTGGAAACACCATATATTTT.

The table lists this clonotype with a few counts. This chain links TRBV5-6 with TRBJ1-2; D might be TRBD1 (5 bases). Germline V gene lookup returns CDR1 SGHDT and CDR2 YYEEEE. This CDR3 spans 13 amino acids. The V gene lost 4 bases and the J gene lost 5 bases, with 12 bases spanning the gap. The CDR3, as DNA: TGTGCCAGCAGCCGAATTGACAGTTATGGCTACACCTTC. Protein: CASSRIDSYGYTF.

The gene calls are TRBV6-5 and TRBJ2-1; 7 bases agree with TRBD1. The ends lost 0 bases at V and 9 bases at J; junction bases unmatched: 8. Germline V gene lookup returns CDR1 MNHEY and CDR2 SVGAGI. This CDR3 region has 15 residues. The CDR3 DNA sequence: TGTGCCAGCAGTTACTCGCAGACAGGGACCGGTGAGCAGTTCTTC. This sequence encodes CASSYSQTGTGEQFF.

In this sample, this clonotype turned up a few times. The CDR3 DNA follows: TGTGCCAGCAGTTTGCGACAGGGGAAGTACAATGAGCAGTTCTTC. It encodes CASSLRQGKYNEQFF. The rearrangement joins TRBV12-3 or TRBV12-4 to TRBJ2-1; the match to TRBD1 covers 8 bases. This CDR3 is 15 amino acids long. V lost 3 bases, J lost 4 bases, and 5 bases stayed unmatched.

In this sample, this clonotype turned up many times. The gene calls are TRBV14 and TRBJ2-3; possibly TRBD1 for D (5 bases). Between the trimmed V and J ends, which lost 0 bases and 2 bases, there was a span of 18 bases. This CDR3 spans 18 amino acids. From germline, CDR1 is SGHDN and CDR2 FVKESK. The CDR3 protein is CASSQEIGWGRATDTQYF. CDR3 DNA: TGTGCCAGCAGCCAAGAGATAGGGTGGGGCAGGGCCACAGATACGCAGTATTTT.

This clonotype was picked up a small number of times. The rearrangement joins TRBV6-1 to TRBJ2-7; the match to TRBD1 covers 9 bases. The junction had 5 bases not matched to a gene; V was cut back by 5 bases and J by 0 bases. This CDR3 region has 15 residues. Looked up from germline, CDR1 is MNHNS and CDR2 is SASEGT. The CDR3 sequence: CASSWDRDDSYEQYF. CDR3 bases: TGTGCCAGCAGTTGGGACAGGGATGACTCCTACGAGCAGTACTTC.

In this sample, this clonotype turned up a few times. V is TRBV23-1 and J is TRBJ2-4; the D gene is possibly TRBD1 (9 bases). TRBV23-1 is given ORF status, its function remaining uncertain. The CDR3 extends over 21 amino acids. Trimming left V 2 bases short and J 2 bases short, with 28 bases between. The CDR3 nucleotides read TGCGCCAGCAGTCAACCCGAAGGACAGGGGACTAGTAGAGGGTCCAAAAACATTCAGTACTTC. Translating gives CASSQPEGQGTSRGSKNIQYF.

This clonotype came up a few times. This chain uses TRBV20-1 with TRBJ2-7, with a possible D match to TRBD2 (5 bases). Trimming took 3 bases from V and 3 from J, leaving 12 bases between them. Germline V lookup: CDR1 DFQATT, CDR2 SNEGSKA (reference sequence). The CDR3 covers 13 residues. CDR3 amino acids: CSASPAESYEQYF. In DNA, the CDR3 is TGCAGTGCTAGCCCAGCGGAGAGCTACGAGCAGTACTTC.

This clonotype turned up a few times. The chain recombines TRBV20-1 with TRBJ1-1; D might be TRBD1 (5 bases). The CDR3 loop spans 14 amino acids. The V end lost 5 bases, the J end lost 2 bases, and 15 bases lay between the germline ends. The V gene's germline CDR1 is DFQATT and CDR2 SNEGSKA (reference sequence). In DNA, the CDR3 is TGCAGTGCTGGGTTCGCAGGGAAAAACACTGAAGCTTTCTTT. Translation gives CSAGFAGKNTEAFF.

This clonotype was seen only a few times. The gene calls are TRBV28 and TRBJ2-1, with 8 bases that match TRBD2. V lost 3 bases, J lost 7 bases, and 5 bases stayed unmatched. CDR3 length equals 14 residues. Germline lookup yields CDR1 MDHEN and CDR2 SYDVKM. The CDR3 spells CASSFPGGRNEQFF. The DNA for the CDR3 is TGTGCCAGCAGTTTCCCGGGGGGGCGGAATGAGCAGTTCTTC.

The chain has TRBV5-6 and TRBJ1-5; D is possibly TRBD1 (5 bases). Germline-derived CDR1 and CDR2 are SGHDT and YYEEEE. Trimming removed 3 bases from V and 0 bases from J, with 10 bases in between. This CDR3 region has 15 residues. CDR3 residues: CASSSGQYSNQPQHF. The CDR3 DNA sequence: TGTGCCAGCAGCTCCGGACAATATAGCAATCAGCCCCAGCATTTT.

This clonotype was counted only a few times. This chain links TRBV5-1 with TRBJ1-1; D unclear. The CDR3 totals 14 residues. Per germline, CDR1 SGHRS and CDR2 YFSETQ. V lost 1 base to trimming and J lost 4 bases, with 11 bases between them. CDR3 amino acids: CASSLLPTSTEAFF. The CDR3 region has the DNA TGCGCCAGCAGCTTGCTGCCAACGAGCACTGAAGCTTTCTTT.

This clonotype was seen more than once but under ten times. The genes are TRBV20-1 and TRBJ1-2; maybe TRBD1 (5 bases). V lost 1 base and J 4 bases, leaving 13 bases between the germline ends. Germline V gives CDR1 DFQATT, CDR2 SNEGSKA (reference sequence). This CDR3 has 14 residues. The CDR3 DNA follows: TGCAGTGCTAGAGTGTCCCGGGACTTCTATGGCTACACCTTC. Its translation is CSARVSRDFYGYTF.